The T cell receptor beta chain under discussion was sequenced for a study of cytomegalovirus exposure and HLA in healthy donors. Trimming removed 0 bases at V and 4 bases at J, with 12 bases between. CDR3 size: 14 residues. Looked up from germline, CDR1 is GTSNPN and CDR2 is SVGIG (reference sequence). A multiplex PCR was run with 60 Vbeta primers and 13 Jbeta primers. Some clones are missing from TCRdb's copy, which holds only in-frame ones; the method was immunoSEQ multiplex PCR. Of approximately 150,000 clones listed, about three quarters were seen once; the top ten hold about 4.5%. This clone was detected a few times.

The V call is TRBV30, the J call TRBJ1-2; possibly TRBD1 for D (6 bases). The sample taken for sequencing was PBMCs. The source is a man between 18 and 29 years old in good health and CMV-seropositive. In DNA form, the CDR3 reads TGTGCCTGGAGTGTAGGGGGGGCCTTCTATGGCTACACCTTC. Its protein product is CAWSVGGAFYGYTF.